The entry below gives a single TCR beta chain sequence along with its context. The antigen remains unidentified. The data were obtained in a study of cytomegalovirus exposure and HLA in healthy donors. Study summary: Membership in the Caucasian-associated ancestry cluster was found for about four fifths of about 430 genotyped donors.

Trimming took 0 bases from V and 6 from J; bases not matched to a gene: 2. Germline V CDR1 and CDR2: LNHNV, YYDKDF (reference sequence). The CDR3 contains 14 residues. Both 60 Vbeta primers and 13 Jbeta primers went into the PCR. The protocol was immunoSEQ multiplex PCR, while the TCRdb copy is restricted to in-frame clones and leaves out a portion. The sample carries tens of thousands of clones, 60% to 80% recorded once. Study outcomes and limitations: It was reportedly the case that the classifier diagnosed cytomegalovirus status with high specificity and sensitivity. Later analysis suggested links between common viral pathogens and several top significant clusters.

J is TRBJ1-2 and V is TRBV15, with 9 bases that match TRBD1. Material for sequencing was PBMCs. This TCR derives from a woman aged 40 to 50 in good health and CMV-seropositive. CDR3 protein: CATSRDRTGDGYTF. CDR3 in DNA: TGTGCCACCAGCAGAGATCGGACAGGGGATGGCTACACCTTC. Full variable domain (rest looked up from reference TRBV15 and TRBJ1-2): DAMVIQNPRYQVTQFGKPVTLSCSQTLNHNVMYWYQQKSSQAPKLLFHYYDKDFNNEADTPDNFQSRRPNTSFCFLDIRSPGLGDTAMYLCATSRDRTGDGYTFGSGTRLTVV.